This T cell receptor (beta chain) was observed in a study of cytomegalovirus exposure and HLA in healthy donors (dated by TCRdb to about 2017). General notes on the study: In an earlier analysis of about 560 of the donors, roughly 300 Gb of sequence data and some 120 million unique TCR beta sequences from 150 million to 200 million T cells were reported. The study combined high-throughput TCR immunosequencing, statistical association of individual TCRs with disease status, and machine learning to predict cytomegalovirus infection status. Donor age, sex, ethnicity and CMV serostatus were collected together with the repertoire data. The number of donors typed differed by locus, with about 620-630 for A, B, C, DRB1 and DQB1, around 500 for DQA1, nearly 610 for DPA1, and around 430 for DPB1. In a later genetic analysis, genome-wide SNP genotypes for about 65% of the roughly 670 donors were used, and that subset was treated as a discovery cohort. Because of strong linkage in the cohort, a few DR-DQ haplotypes were treated as single units for association and clustering. Of the approximately 400 genotyped donors, approximately 80% were placed in the genetic ancestry cluster associated with self-reported Caucasian donors. All discovery cohort repertoires had been generated on a single sequencing platform. The study was designed to test whether signatures of past pathogen exposure could be identified by cataloging public T cell receptors. In an earlier analysis of roughly 580 of the donors, high-throughput TCR beta sequencing was used to judge whether each TCR beta V gene segment behaved as functional or pseudogenic. Across approximately 420 genotyped donors of the cohort, an average of about 250,000 unique TCR beta nucleotide sequences per donor were sequenced, and roughly a sixth of those sequences were non-productive. Class I and class II HLA loci were covered by the typing at four-digit resolution. The T cell repertoires of several hundred subjects were profiled by immunosequencing and related to cytomegalovirus serostatus. In the later analysis, no new phenotypic data were used to find candidate immune exposures; instead, reliance was placed on TCR beta sequences and their occurrence across donors. Along with the approximately 700-subject first cohort, a separate validation cohort of more than 90 different subjects was used. An early release that covered fewer than 800 HLA-typed donors contained around 300 gigabases of sequencing data and 85 million to 100 million unique TCR sequences. A later analysis re-examined previously published TCR beta repertoires from just over 650 donors and added high-resolution HLA genotyping to investigate patterns of TCR occurrence. The paper's findings and limits, for the study overall: Only TCR beta chains were sequenced in this cohort, and the absence of alpha or paired-chain data limited detectable features. In vitro tests confirmed that a few of the cytomegalovirus-associated TCR beta chains recognize cytomegalovirus antigens. Most TCR sequences were observed very rarely across donors, whereas some public TCRs were present in many individuals. Because counts were too low, about 17 rarely observed V segments, including chromosome 9 orphons, were excluded from the earlier analysis of 587 of the donors. HLA typing was unavailable for some donors at each locus, so association tests used only the typed subset. In a later analysis, TCR association rates were found to vary across HLA loci, with the most associated TCRs seen for DRB1 alleles and the fewest for HLA-C alleles. Because the 87-base-pair reads could not distinguish some IMGT-functional V segments, including TRBV6-2 and TRBV6-3, those segments were excluded. A later analysis reported that several top co-occurrence clusters appeared linked to parvovirus B19, influenza, CMV and Epstein-Barr virus. A later analysis found that most CMV-associated TCR beta chains appeared HLA-restricted, with HLA associations seemingly driven largely by CMV exposure. According to the authors, the approach could potentially be generalized to other disease states and immunological phenotypes. A later genetic analysis associated a missense DCLRE1C variant with V-gene and J-gene trimming of TCR beta chains, and an independent cohort replicated the association. A group of highly shared sequence variants was considered likely to be a technical artifact of the sequencing pipeline. Assigning TCR associations to individual alleles was difficult when HLA alleles, especially DR and DQ, strongly co-occurred. The study listed around 160 TCR beta chains as associated with cytomegalovirus. A further reported finding was that TCR beta sequences accurately predicted the HLA-A and HLA-B alleles for most subjects in the first cohort. Correlated functional status among segregating V segments might reflect linkage disequilibrium, but an unknown experimental factor could not be ruled out. Presence/absence analyses assumed roughly uniform sequencing depth across donors, an assumption that may not hold. In a later analysis, HLA-associated TCR beta chains were found to be more clonally expanded and to have lower generation probabilities than equally common non-associated chains. An earlier analysis of approximately 500 of the donors showed that most TCR beta V segments appeared in productive rearrangements either about 87% or about 30% of the time, which broadly matched IMGT annotations. The only immune exposure information available for the cohort was CMV serostatus. A later genetic analysis reported fewer N-insertions in productive TCRs among donors in an Asian-associated ancestry cluster than the approximately 670-donor mean. The classifier was reported to diagnose cytomegalovirus status with high specificity and sensitivity in both the original and validation cohorts. In a later analysis, about 17,000 TCR beta sequences were associated with specific HLA alleles at a false discovery rate of 0.05.

The cohort comprised 710 or so healthy bone marrow donors. At the time of sampling, every cohort member was nominally healthy, though immune exposures that went unrecorded were likely present. The donor was CMV seropositive and was included in the group of 300 or so seropositive cohort members. Every donor gave a peripheral blood sample, and the peripheral blood mononuclear cells from that sample were used for TCR beta sequencing. The Qiagen DNeasy Blood Extraction Kit was used to extract genomic DNA from the blood cell samples. The method behind the library was the immunoSEQ multiplex PCR assay. The multiplex PCR relied on a mix of 60 forward primers for TCR Vbeta segments and 13 reverse primers for TCR Jbeta segments. A multiplex PCR assay on genomic DNA amplified the CDR3 region of rearranged TCR beta genes. The Illumina HiSeq System was used to sequence the amplified TCR beta libraries as 87-base-pair reads. As for how the authors treated the data: A later analysis tallied around 80 million unique TCR beta chains across the 650 to 750 repertoires, and approximately 12 million of those chains were shared by two or more donors. Raw reads were error-corrected and collapsed into unique sequences by a nearest-neighbor algorithm in which closely related sequences were merged to remove PCR and sequencing errors. To assign V, D and J gene segments, CDR3 sequences were aligned to IMGT reference sequences. Each retained sequence needed at least a six-nucleotide match to both a V gene segment and a J gene segment. A rearrangement counted as productive if the CDR3 had no stop codons and remained in frame with V and J, and every other rearrangement counted as non-productive. CDR3 was defined according to IMGT convention as the region running from the second conserved V-encoded cysteine to the conserved J-encoded phenylalanine. In an earlier analysis of around 540 of the donors, sequences lacking an unambiguous match to a single V gene segment were excluded. An earlier analysis of fewer than 750 of the donors called V segments functional above 56.7% productive rearrangements and segregating when the between-donor standard deviation exceeded 5%. A statistical classification framework was built to diagnose cytomegalovirus status from the catalog of TCR beta chain sequences. In a later analysis, V and J genes were assigned by comparing TCR nucleotide sequences against IMGT/GENE-DB human TR gene sequences. A later analysis assigned CDR3 sequences and most-parsimonious VDJ recombination scenarios with the TCRdist pipeline. In a later analysis, every TCR beta chain was defined by the combination of its CDR3 amino acid sequence and its V-gene family, and reads without a unique V-gene family were dropped. A later analysis removed 592 highly shared, low-generation-probability nucleotide sequences to deal with suspected cross-contamination and a sequencing artifact. A later analysis calculated a clonal expansion index for each public chain from normalized within-repertoire ranks of inferred template counts. In a later analysis, generation probabilities were computed with a VDJ recombination model fitted to out-of-frame rearrangements, and the resulting probabilities were checked against IGoR. Hypergeometric tests were used in a later analysis to score TCR-TCR, TCR-HLA and TCR-CMV co-occurrence, with a repertoire-size bias correction applied to the TCR pairs. A later analysis estimated false discovery rates by permuting HLA or CMV assignments 20 times. In a later analysis, co-occurring TCRs were grouped with DBSCAN, and TCRdist sequence similarity was added when clustering was performed within HLA-allele-positive subsets. Repertoires with fewer than 30,000 or more than 120,000 public chains were left out of co-occurrence clustering, as were a handful of repertoires with anomalous nucleotide sharing. The clones in this table, taken by TCRdb from immuneACCESS, are in-frame only. Not every clone is retained; where verified, under half of the shortfall comes from an unresolved V gene, and the cause of the rest is unknown. The V and J calls and the clone size are those of that table, but D and trimming were determined from the DNA. This sample has some 200,000 clones in its table, and roughly 13% of those were observed once. The ten top clones hold more than 7% of the sample.

About this clone itself: This clone's antigen is unknown. Within one base of it there is no much larger clone, and no base qualities were kept.

Reading from cysteine to phenylalanine, the CDR3 counts 13 amino acids. Of all the DNA, just the CDR3 is kept, 39 bases in frame from base 1. V and J lose 3 bases and 10 bases, and a span of 13 bases separates them. Per the germline V gene, MGHRA is the CDR1 and YSYEKL is the CDR2. The receptor chain draws on TRBV4-1 and TRBJ2-1; TRBD2 could be the D gene, as 5 bases match. The TCR comes from a man aged 45 to 65 in good health and CMV-seropositive. The sequenced sample consisted of PBMCs. CDR3 loop: CASSQEARSEQFF. The bases are TGCGCCAGCAGCCAGGAGGCCCGCAGCGAGCAGTTCTTC.